The 18 T cell receptor beta chains reported below all come from one sample, sequenced in a study of beta chain features in type 1 diabetes. Study outcomes and limitations: Type 1 diabetes patients had TCRB CDR3s that were shorter (moderately but significantly so) in all four CD4+ subsets.

Which antigens these TCRs recognize remains unknown. Sequenced material consisted of expressed TCRB transcripts (all of the isolated RNA was reverse transcribed). The repertoire was sequenced with immunoSEQ multiplex PCR; TCRdb's copy has only in-frame clones and lacks some. The top ten hold approximately 0.87% of the sample, which has approximately 170,000 clones, approximately 8.1% seen once. Sample: central memory CD4+ T cells from blood. These receptor sequences come from a woman aged 40 to 49 with type 1 diabetes.

The sample holds many counts of this clone. V gene TRBV28 combines with J gene TRBJ2-2; 11 bases match TRBD1. Losses at the gene ends were 5 bases for V and 5 bases for J; bases not matched to a gene: 7. Germline loops: CDR1 MDHEN, CDR2 SYDVKM. This CDR3 contains 16 residues. CDR3 protein: CASSESGTGGTGELFF. CDR3 DNA sequence: TGTGCCAGCAGTGAATCCGGGACAGGGGGAACCGGGGAGCTGTTTTTT.

This clone has only a few counts. J is TRBJ2-7 and V is TRBV5-4, with D perhaps matching TRBD1 (5 bases). The CDR3 runs to 14 residues. CDR1 SGHNT and CDR2 YYREEE come from the germline V gene (reference sequence). The V end was cut by 4 bases, the J end by 4 bases, with 15 bases between. In nucleotides, the CDR3 is TGTGCCAGCAGCCCAATCCAGGGCGGTTACGAGCAGTACTTC. Translating gives CASSPIQGGYEQYF.

This clone was seen a few times. The chain links TRBV28 to TRBJ1-2; TRBD1 is a possible D gene (5 bases). Germline V gene sequence: CDR1 MDHEN, CDR2 SYDVKM. Trimming took 5 bases from V and 7 from J, leaving 8 bases between them. The CDR3 has 11 residues. CDR3 nucleotide sequence: TGTGCCAGCAGTCCGACAGTTGGCTACACCTTC. Translation gives CASSPTVGYTF.

V gene TRBV7-6 combines with J gene TRBJ2-1, with TRBD1 matching over 10 bases. Per the germline V gene, CDR1 is SGHVS and CDR2 is FNYEAQ. V was clipped by 4 bases and J by 9 bases; unmatched bases: 6. This CDR3 comprises 14 residues. This CDR3 is CASSSRQGAIEQFF. The DNA of the CDR3 is TGTGCCAGCAGCTCGAGACAGGGGGCGATTGAGCAGTTCTTC.

V and J are TRBV5-6 and TRBJ2-3, with D possibly being TRBD2 (5 bases). Germline-derived CDR1 and CDR2 are SGHDT and YYEEEE. This CDR3 is built from 16 residues. V lost 1 base, J lost 1 base, and 13 bases lay in between. In nucleotides, the CDR3 is TGTGCCAGCAGCTTGTACGGGATTAAGGGCACAGATACGCAGTATTTT. Protein product: CASSLYGIKGTDTQYF.

Many counts were recorded for this clone. This rearrangement joins TRBV4-3 to TRBJ1-4; 9 nucleotides align to TRBD1. CDR3 length equals 16 residues. Germline values: CDR1 LGHNA, CDR2 YSLEER. V lost 0 bases to trimming and J lost 8 bases; unmatched junction nucleotides: 7. The CDR3 bases are TGCGCCAGCAGCCAAGAGGCCGGGACAGGGAGAGAAAAACTGTTTTTT. Encoded protein: CASSQEAGTGREKLFF.

The rearrangement links TRBV4-1 to TRBJ1-1, with 9 positions matching TRBD1. This CDR3 spans 17 amino acids. The germline V gene has CDR1 MGHRA and CDR2 YSYEKL. V was clipped by 0 bases and J by 3 bases; unmatched bases: 8. For the CDR3, the DNA is TGCGCCAGCAGCCAAGATGGGACAGGGCGATTGGACACTGAAGCTTTCTTT. This encodes CASSQDGTGRLDTEAFF.

This clone showed up many times. The chain recombines TRBV11-3 with TRBJ2-2, with D possibly being TRBD2 (5 bases). V was cut by 5 bases and J by 4 bases, with 8 bases left in between. The V gene's germline CDR1 is SGHNT and CDR2 YENEEA. This CDR3 contains 13 residues. DNA for the CDR3: TGTGCCAGCAGCAGGACTCTCACCGGGGAGCTGTTTTTT. As protein: CASSRTLTGELFF.

This clone showed up just a few times. The rearrangement uses TRBV7-2 and TRBJ2-5; TRBD2 matches at 8 bases. The CDR3 runs to 13 residues. Trimming cost V 2 bases and J 6 bases; bases outside gene matches: 2. The V gene's germline CDR1 is SGHTA and CDR2 FQGNSA. CDR3 region: CASSLPGGKTQYF. As DNA, the CDR3 is TGTGCCAGCAGCTTACCGGGGGGGAAGACCCAGTACTTC.

On this clone itself: The identical CDR3 is also encoded by other nucleotide sequences in the sample. This chain links TRBV29-1 with TRBJ2-7; the D is unclear. Trimming removed 5 bases at V and 4 bases at J, with 12 bases between. The CDR3 has 12 residues. From germline, CDR1 is SQVTM and CDR2 ANQGSEA. The CDR3 spells CSVLIPGYEQYF. The CDR3 DNA is TGCAGCGTTTTGATCCCGGGTTACGAGCAGTACTTC.

Only a few counts were recorded for this clone. The chain links TRBV28 to TRBJ2-5; maybe TRBD2 (6 bases). CDR3 length: 15 residues. The germline V gene encodes CDR1 MDHEN and CDR2 SYDVKM. The V end lost 8 bases, the J end lost 2 bases, and 18 bases lay between the germline ends. The CDR3 sequence: CASALRGNLQETQYF. The CDR3 DNA reads as TGTGCCAGCGCCCTCCGGGGGAATTTACAAGAGACCCAGTACTTC.

This clone has only a few counts. The gene calls are TRBV4-3 and TRBJ2-7, with D perhaps matching TRBD1 (5 bases). Trimming took 0 bases from V and 2 from J, leaving 14 bases between them. The germline gives CDR1 LGHNA, CDR2 YSLEER. This CDR3 spans 16 amino acids. CDR3 in DNA: TGCGCCAGCAGCCAAGATCTAAAGGGGTTAACCTACGAGCAGTACTTC. Its translation: CASSQDLKGLTYEQYF.

This clone occurred a few times. The rearrangement uses TRBV10-2 and TRBJ2-7, with TRBD2 matching over 9 bases. J was trimmed by 5 bases and V by 10 bases; bases with no gene match: 9. CDR1 is WSHSY, CDR2 SAAADI, per germline. CDR3 size: 13 residues. The CDR3 protein is CATLTSGYDEQYF. The CDR3 nucleotides are TGCGCCACCCTGACTAGCGGCTACGACGAGCAGTACTTC.

This clone came up a few times. The CDR3 sequence is CASRGGQTTGGTDTQYF. For the CDR3, the DNA is TGTGCCAGTAGGGGTGGACAGACCACAGGTGGCACAGATACGCAGTATTTT. The chain carries TRBV19 and TRBJ2-3; D may be TRBD1 (6 bases). Trimming left V 6 bases short and J 1 base short, with 20 bases between. Germline V gene lookup returns CDR1 LNHDA and CDR2 SQIVND (reference sequence). The CDR3 has 17 amino acids.

This clone was counted only a few times. The genes are TRBV7-9 and TRBJ2-3; D gene uncertain. CDR1 SEHNR and CDR2 FQNEAQ come from the germline V gene (reference sequence). The CDR3 loop spans 14 amino acids. Deletions cut 5 bases from V and 1 base from J, with 10 bases between. In DNA form, the CDR3 reads TGTGCCAGCAGCACGGTCCGAGGCACAGATACGCAGTATTTT. It encodes CASSTVRGTDTQYF.

This sequence joins TRBV6-6 and TRBJ2-1; tentatively, D is TRBD2 (5 bases). This CDR3 is built from 15 residues. Germline lookup yields CDR1 MNHNY and CDR2 SVGAGI (reference sequence). Trimming left V 10 bases short and J 6 bases short, with 22 bases between. The CDR3 reads CATRVRSTSANEQFF. CDR3 DNA sequence: TGTGCCACCCGAGTCCGTTCTACTAGTGCCAATGAGCAGTTCTTC.

V and J are TRBV7-6 and TRBJ1-2; no definite D call. From germline, CDR1 is SGHVS and CDR2 FNYEAQ. This CDR3 region has 13 residues. The V end lost 4 bases, the J end lost 1 base, and 7 bases lay between the germline ends. As DNA, the CDR3 is TGTGCCAGCAGCTCCGGGATTAACTATGGCTACACCTTC. Translating it yields CASSSGINYGYTF.

This rearrangement joins TRBV18 to TRBJ1-4, with D possibly matching TRBD1 (5 bases). The germline V gene has CDR1 KGHSH and CDR2 LQKENI. Trimming pared 3 bases from V and 13 bases from J, leaving 12 bases between. The CDR3 totals 12 residues. For the CDR3, the DNA is TGTGCCAGCTCACCGGGGCAGGGAGGACTGTTTTTT. Translation gives CASSPGQGGLFF.